This T cell receptor beta chain is from a study of blood T cell repertoires in COVID-19. At the level of the study: T cells, B-cell-depleted T cells, or PBMCs provided the cDNA or gDNA that served as material.

The study assigned cohorts using participant-reported clinical history. Germline lookup yields CDR1 MNHEY and CDR2 SVGAGI. The ends lost 6 bases at V and 3 bases at J; junction bases unmatched: 1. CDR3 length: 12 residues. Original processing notes: Estimated nucleated cell counts came from reference gene primer amplification. Assay: immunoSEQ multiplex PCR; the TCRdb copy retains only in-frame clones and omits some. V and J calls and clone size are those listed in that table; D and trimming were worked out from the DNA. This repertoire shows approximately 300,000 clones, approximately 83% found once; its top ten account for more than 3.5%.

Sequencing was done on a sample of PBMCs or T cells enriched from blood (not recorded which). The receptor's source is a woman in her twenties or thirties who had recovered from COVID-19. The J gene is TRBJ2-5, the V gene TRBV6-5, with TRBD1 matching over 7 bases. The DNA for the CDR3 is TGTGCCAGCAGGGGACAGAAAGAGACCCAGTACTTC. Its translation: CASRGQKETQYF.